This T cell receptor beta chain is from a study of beta chain features in type 1 diabetes. Study context: All samples combined gave roughly 100,000,000 sorted cells for examination.

Cell sorting via CD45RO/CCR7/CD25/CD127/CD95/CD27 was performed to obtain CD4+ naive, central memory, regulatory and stem cell-like memory cells. Sorted populations were all over 95% pure. Germline V gene data show CDR1 as LNHDA and CDR2 as SQIVND (reference sequence). CDR3 size: 16 residues. Losses at the gene ends were 2 bases for V and 1 base for J; bases not matched to a gene: 3. Comments on this clone: Its antigen is as yet unknown.

The whole isolated RNA underwent reverse transcription, so sequencing captured expressed TCRB transcripts. Method: immunoSEQ multiplex PCR; TCRdb's copy keeps in-frame clones and lacks some. Of some 290,000 clones in the sample, more than 13% were seen once. Study observations and caveats: TCRB CDR3s from Type 1 diabetes patients were moderately but significantly shorter in all four CD4+ subsets.

The J gene is TRBJ2-3, the V gene TRBV19, with 10 bases lining up with TRBD2. The receptor was derived from a man aged 30 to 45 with type 1 diabetes. Sequencing used naive CD4+ T cells from blood. Here the CDR3 DNA reads TGTGCCAGTAGTATACTAGCGGGGGTCGGCACAGATACGCAGTATTTT. The encoded protein is CASSILAGVGTDTQYF.